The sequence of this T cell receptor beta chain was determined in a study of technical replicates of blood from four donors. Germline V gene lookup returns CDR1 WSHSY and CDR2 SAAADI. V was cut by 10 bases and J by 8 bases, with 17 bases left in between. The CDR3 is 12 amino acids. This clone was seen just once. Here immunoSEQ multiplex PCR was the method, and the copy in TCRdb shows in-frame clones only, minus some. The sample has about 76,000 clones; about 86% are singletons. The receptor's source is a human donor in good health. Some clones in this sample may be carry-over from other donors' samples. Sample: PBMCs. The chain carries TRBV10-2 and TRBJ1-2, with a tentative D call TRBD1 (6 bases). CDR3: CATSPSRGGYTF. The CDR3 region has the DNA TGCGCCACCTCCCCGAGCAGGGGAGGCTACACCTTC.